This T cell receptor (beta chain) stems from a study of Ad26.COV2.S vaccination and SARS-CoV-2 variants. Turning to the study itself: The donor was enrolled in the Ad26.COV2.S arm of the COV1001 trial. Into the muscle, Ad26.COV2.S was dosed once or twice, 56 days apart. Findings of the study overall: Total T cell responses, in the TCR breadth and depth analyses, may have been underestimated. The study found similar non-spike TCR breadth in vaccine and placebo recipients.

Trimming left V 7 bases short and J 1 base short, with 19 bases between. Germline V CDR1 and CDR2: SNHLY, FYNNEI. The CDR3 is 16 amino acids. As for this clone: Its antigen is unidentified.

Treatment here: some 20 received Ad26.COV2.S at low or high dose, single or two shots; 5 received placebo; per-sample allocation not given. Samples came from day 63 after the first vaccine or placebo injection. Clones were sequenced by immunoSEQ multiplex PCR, and TCRdb holds only the in-frame ones, with some missing. The sample records about 280,000 clones, approximately 89% being singletons. The input for sequencing was peripheral blood, taken in a trial of Ad26.COV2.S vaccine versus placebo. The chain combines TRBV2 with TRBJ2-5; possibly TRBD2 for D (5 bases). This clonotype was obtained from a person aged 18 to 65 who received the Ad26.COV2.S COVID-19 vaccine or a placebo. This CDR3 reads CASKGERSGIQETQYF. DNA for the CDR3: TGTGCCAGCAAGGGTGAGCGGTCAGGCATCCAAGAGACCCAGTACTTC.